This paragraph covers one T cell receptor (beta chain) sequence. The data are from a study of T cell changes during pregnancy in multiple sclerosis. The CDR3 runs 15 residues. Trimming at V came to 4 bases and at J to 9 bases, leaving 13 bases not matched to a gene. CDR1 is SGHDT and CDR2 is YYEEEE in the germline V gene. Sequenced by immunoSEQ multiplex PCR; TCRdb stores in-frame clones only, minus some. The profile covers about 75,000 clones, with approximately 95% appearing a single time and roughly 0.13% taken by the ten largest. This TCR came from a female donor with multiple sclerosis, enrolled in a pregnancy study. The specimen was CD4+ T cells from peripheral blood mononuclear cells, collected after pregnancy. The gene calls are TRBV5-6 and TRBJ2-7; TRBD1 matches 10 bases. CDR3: CASSLLGTGDLGQYF. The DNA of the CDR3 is TGTGCCAGCAGCCTACTCGGGACAGGGGATTTGGGGCAGTACTTC.